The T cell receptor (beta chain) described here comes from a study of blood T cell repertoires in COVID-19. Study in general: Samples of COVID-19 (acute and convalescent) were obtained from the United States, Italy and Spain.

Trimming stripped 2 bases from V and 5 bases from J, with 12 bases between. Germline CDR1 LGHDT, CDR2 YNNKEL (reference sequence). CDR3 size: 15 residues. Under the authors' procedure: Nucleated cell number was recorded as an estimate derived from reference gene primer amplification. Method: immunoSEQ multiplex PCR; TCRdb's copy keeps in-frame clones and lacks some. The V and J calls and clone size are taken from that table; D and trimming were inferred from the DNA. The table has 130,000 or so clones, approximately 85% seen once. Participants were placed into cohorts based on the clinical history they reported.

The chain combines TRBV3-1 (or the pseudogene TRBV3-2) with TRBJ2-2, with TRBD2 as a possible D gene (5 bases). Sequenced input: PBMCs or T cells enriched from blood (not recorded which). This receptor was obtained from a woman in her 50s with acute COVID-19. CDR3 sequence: CASSQRGYETGELFF. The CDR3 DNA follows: TGTGCCAGCAGCCAACGCGGGTACGAGACCGGGGAGCTGTTTTTT.